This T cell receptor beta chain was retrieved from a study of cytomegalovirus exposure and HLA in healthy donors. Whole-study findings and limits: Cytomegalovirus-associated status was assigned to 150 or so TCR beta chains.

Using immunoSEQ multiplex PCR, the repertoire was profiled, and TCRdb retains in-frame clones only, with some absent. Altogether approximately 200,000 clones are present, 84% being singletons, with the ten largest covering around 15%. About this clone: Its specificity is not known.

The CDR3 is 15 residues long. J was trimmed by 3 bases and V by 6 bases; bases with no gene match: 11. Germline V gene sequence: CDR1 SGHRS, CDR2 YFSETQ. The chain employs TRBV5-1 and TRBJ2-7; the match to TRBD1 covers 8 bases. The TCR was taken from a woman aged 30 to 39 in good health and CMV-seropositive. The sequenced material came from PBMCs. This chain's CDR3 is CASTPFGTGDYEQYF. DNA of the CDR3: TGCGCCAGCACCCCATTCGGGACAGGCGACTACGAGCAGTACTTC.